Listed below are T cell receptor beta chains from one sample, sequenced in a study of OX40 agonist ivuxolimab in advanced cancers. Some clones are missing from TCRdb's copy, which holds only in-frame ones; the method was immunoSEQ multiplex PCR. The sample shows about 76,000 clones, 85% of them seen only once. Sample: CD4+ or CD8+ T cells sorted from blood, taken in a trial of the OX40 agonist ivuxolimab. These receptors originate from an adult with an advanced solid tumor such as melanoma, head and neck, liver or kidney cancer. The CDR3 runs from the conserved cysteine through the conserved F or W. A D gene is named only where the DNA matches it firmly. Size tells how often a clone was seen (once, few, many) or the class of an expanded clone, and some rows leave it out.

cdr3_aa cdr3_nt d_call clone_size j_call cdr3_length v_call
CSAIRVGGYTF TGCAGTGCTATCAGGGTGGGGGGCTACACCTTC . . TRBJ1-2 11 TRBV20-1
CASSIGQGRQETQYF TGTGCCAGTAGTATTGGACAGGGGCGGCAAGAGACCCAGTACTTC TRBD1 . TRBJ2-5 15 TRBV19
CASSLEIGEVTEAFF TGTGCCAGCAGCTTAGAGATAGGGGAGGTCACTGAAGCTTTCTTT . . TRBJ1-1 15 TRBV11-3
CASSAISGTDEQYF TGTGCCAGCAGCGCTATCTCCGGGACAGACGAGCAGTACTTC TRBD1 . TRBJ2-7 14 TRBV7-9
CASSPFGEDRAIIVNEQFF TGTGCCAGCAGTCCCTTCGGGGAGGACAGGGCAATTATAGTGAATGAGCAGTTCTTC TRBD1 once TRBJ2-1 19 TRBV28
CASSQVDRGNAGNQPQHF TGCGCCAGCAGCCAAGTGGACAGGGGAAACGCGGGCAATCAGCCCCAGCATTTT TRBD1 . TRBJ1-5 18 TRBV4-3
CASSIPSAAANPKAEAFF TGTGCCAGTAGTATCCCCTCTGCGGCAGCCAATCCTAAGGCTGAAGCTTTCTTT . . TRBJ1-1 18 TRBV19
CASSGTGSYNEQFF TGTGCCAGCAGTGGGACAGGCTCCTACAATGAGCAGTTCTTC TRBD1 . TRBJ2-1 14 TRBV28
CAGNRAPNTEAFF TGTGCCGGTAACAGGGCCCCGAACACTGAAGCTTTCTTT . . TRBJ1-1 13 TRBV7-3
CASSGTYGYTF TGTGCCAGCAGTGGGACCTATGGCTACACCTTC . . TRBJ1-2 11 TRBV28
CASSGGQGYIQYF TGTGCCAGCAGTGGGGGACAAGGGTACATTCAGTACTTC . . TRBJ2-4 13 TRBV6-1
CAIRTPNQPQHF TGTGCCATCCGGACCCCCAATCAGCCCCAGCATTTT . . TRBJ1-5 12 TRBV28
CASSFDPVGEQYF TGTGCCAGCAGCTTTGACCCAGTTGGCGAGCAGTACTTC . few TRBJ2-7 13 TRBV11-2
CASSYQSGKRYEQYF TGTGCCAGCAGTTACCAGAGCGGAAAGAGATACGAGCAGTACTTC . . TRBJ2-7 15 TRBV6-5
CASSLDRGPRRF TGTGCCAGCAGCTTGGACAGGGGCCCTCGGCGCTTC TRBD1 . TRBJ2-7 12 TRBV5-6
CASSSRTSGRFYEQYF TGTGCCAGCAGCTCCAGGACTAGCGGGAGGTTCTACGAGCAGTACTTC TRBD2 . TRBJ2-7 16 TRBV7-2
CASSKQPQDLAYEQYF TGTGCCAGCAGCAAACAACCACAGGACTTAGCCTACGAGCAGTACTTC . . TRBJ2-7 16 TRBV7-6
CASSVATQANTEAFF TGTGCCAGCAGCGTAGCTACACAGGCGAACACTGAAGCTTTCTTT . . TRBJ1-1 15 TRBV9
CASSTQGVKQFF TGTGCCAGTAGTACCCAGGGGGTTAAGCAGTTCTTC TRBD1 . TRBJ2-1 12 TRBV19
CAWSAQVTEAFF TGTGCCTGGAGTGCACAGGTTACTGAAGCTTTCTTT . . TRBJ1-1 12 TRBV30
CASWQGGNGTEAFF TGCGCCAGCTGGCAGGGGGGAAATGGCACTGAAGCTTTCTTT TRBD1 . TRBJ1-1 14 TRBV10-2
CASNRQGTEAFF TGTGCCAGCAACCGACAGGGCACTGAAGCTTTCTTT TRBD1 . TRBJ1-1 12 TRBV2
CASSLAGRLNTEAFF TGTGCCAGCAGCTTAGCGGGCAGATTGAACACTGAAGCTTTCTTT . . TRBJ1-1 15 TRBV7-8
CASSFRGNSNQPQHF TGTGCCAGCAGCTTCAGAGGAAATAGCAATCAGCCCCAGCATTTT . once TRBJ1-5 15 TRBV5-5
CASSLLALTWSEQFF TGTGCCAGCAGCTTACTAGCTTTAACGTGGAGTGAGCAGTTCTTC . . TRBJ2-1 15 TRBV11-3
CAISTEYEQYF TGTGCCATCAGTACGGAATACGAGCAGTACTTC . once TRBJ2-7 11 TRBV10-3
CASTDSGGNQPQHF TGTGCCAGCACTGACAGTGGGGGCAATCAGCCCCAGCATTTT . . TRBJ1-5 14 TRBV18
CASSISSSGARAGTGELFF TGTGCCAGTAGTATATCGTCTAGCGGGGCCAGGGCGGGCACCGGGGAGCTGTTTTTT TRBD2 . TRBJ2-2 19 TRBV19
CASSLLGGKQDYGYTF TGTGCCAGCAGCTTGTTGGGGGGCAAACAGGACTATGGCTACACCTTC . . TRBJ1-2 16 TRBV11-2
CASSYLRQSLNTEAFF TGTGCCAGCAGTTATTTGCGACAGTCTCTGAACACTGAAGCTTTCTTT . . TRBJ1-1 16 TRBV28
CASSTQRLARNYNEQFF TGTGCCAGCAGCACCCAAAGACTAGCGAGAAACTACAATGAGCAGTTCTTC TRBD2 few TRBJ2-1 17 TRBV7-2
CASSEGLGMVTMETSNQPQHF TGTGCCAGCAGTGAAGGGCTTGGGATGGTGACGATGGAGACGAGCAATCAGCCCCAGCATTTT . once TRBJ1-5 21 TRBV6-1
CASNGNRGGTEAFF TGTGCCAGCAACGGAAACAGGGGGGGGACTGAAGCTTTCTTT TRBD1 . TRBJ1-1 14 TRBV5-4
CASSLDYTTRGSYNEQFF TGCGCCAGCAGCTTGGATTACACAACCAGAGGCTCCTACAATGAGCAGTTCTTC . . TRBJ2-1 18 TRBV5-1
CASSLAGTASYEQYF TGTGCCAGCAGCCTAGCCGGGACGGCCTCCTACGAGCAGTACTTC . . TRBJ2-7 15 TRBV7-2
CASSLGVKETQPQHF TGTGCCAGCAGCTTAGGGGTCAAGGAGACTCAGCCCCAGCATTTT . . TRBJ1-5 15 TRBV7-9
CASSVEFGEWIF TGTGCCAGCAGCGTGGAATTCGGGGAGTGGATTTTT . few TRBJ1-4 12 TRBV7-2
CASSTFWDSNQPQHF TGTGCCAGTAGTACATTTTGGGACAGCAATCAGCCCCAGCATTTT . . TRBJ1-5 15 TRBV19
CASSWLPRSTEAFF TGTGCCAGCAGTTGGCTCCCTAGGAGCACTGAAGCTTTCTTT . . TRBJ1-1 14 TRBV6-5
CASSTPPGEQYF TGTGCCAGCTCAACACCCCCTGGCGAGCAGTACTTC . . TRBJ2-7 12 TRBV6-1
CASNPRRGLSGYTF TGTGCCAGCAACCCCAGGAGGGGGCTGTCGGGCTACACCTTC TRBD1 . TRBJ1-2 14 TRBV5-8
CASTTGLQGDGEKLFF TGTGCCAGTACCACTGGATTACAGGGGGATGGTGAAAAACTGTTTTTT TRBD1 . TRBJ1-4 16 TRBV19
CASSVGSSNEKLFF TGTGCCAGCAGCGTAGGCAGCTCAAATGAAAAACTGTTTTTT . . TRBJ1-4 14 TRBV9
CASTPDSGSNQPQHF TGTGCCAGCACCCCCGACTCGGGGAGCAATCAGCCCCAGCATTTT . . TRBJ1-5 15 TRBV6-6
CASSLIRTRDEQFF TGTGCCAGCAGCTTGATAAGGACTAGAGATGAGCAGTTCTTC TRBD2 . TRBJ2-1 14 TRBV7-2
CASSFGGAGYTF TGTGCCAGCAGCTTTGGGGGTGCTGGCTACACCTTC . once TRBJ1-2 12 TRBV7-9
CASSPRVRETQYF TGTGCCAGTAGTCCCAGGGTCAGAGAGACCCAGTACTTC . . TRBJ2-5 13 TRBV19
CASSFWGSGANVLTF TGTGCCAGCAGTTTCTGGGGGTCAGGGGCCAACGTCCTGACTTTC . . TRBJ2-6 15 TRBV27
CASSRGQGGTEAFF TGTGCCAGCAGCCGAGGACAGGGGGGGACTGAAGCTTTCTTT TRBD1 . TRBJ1-1 14 TRBV7-8
CASSYDPESSYEQYF TGTGCCAGCAGTTACGATCCAGAGAGTTCATACGAGCAGTACTTC . . TRBJ2-7 15 TRBV6-5
CASSGRGSPNEKLFF TGTGCCAGTAGTGGGCGGGGGAGCCCCAATGAAAAACTGTTTTTT . . TRBJ1-4 15 TRBV19
CASSPTMTSGYYEQYF TGTGCCAGCAGTCCTACGATGACTAGCGGCTACTACGAGCAGTACTTC TRBD2 . TRBJ2-7 16 TRBV9
CASSLLERSYTF TGTGCCAGCAGCTTGCTAGAAAGGAGCTACACCTTC . . TRBJ1-2 12 TRBV7-2
CASSFRGLENTEAFF TGTGCCAGCAGTTTCAGGGGCCTTGAGAACACTGAAGCTTTCTTT . few TRBJ1-1 15 TRBV27
CASSQDSDRGQGNTIYF TGCGCCAGCAGCCAAGACTCCGACAGGGGGCAAGGAAACACCATATATTTT TRBD1 . TRBJ1-3 17 TRBV4-3
CAWSVYGVANYGYTF TGTGCCTGGAGTGTATACGGCGTAGCTAACTATGGCTACACCTTC . . TRBJ1-2 15 TRBV30
CASSTGQGRGGYTF TGCGCCAGCAGCACCGGACAAGGCCGGGGTGGCTACACCTTC . . TRBJ1-2 14 TRBV5-1
CASSSGRIFNTEAFF TGTGCCAGCAGTTCTGGACGGATATTCAACACTGAAGCTTTCTTT . once TRBJ1-1 15 TRBV6-5
CASSVQGGYSYEQYF TGTGCCAGCTCAGTACAGGGGGGGTATTCCTACGAGCAGTACTTC . . TRBJ2-7 15 TRBV18
CASSQGENTEAFF TGTGCCAGCTCACAGGGGGAGAACACTGAAGCTTTCTTT . . TRBJ1-1 13 TRBV18